The 17 T cell receptor beta chains below come from one sample, sequenced in a study of lymphopenia after photon versus proton radiotherapy. The data were produced by immunoSEQ multiplex PCR, yet TCRdb's version contains in-frame clones alone and is incomplete. The sample has approximately 91,000 clones, 80% to 90% seen once. The sample consisted of peripheral blood, taken from a patient treated with proton-based radiotherapy. The source is a man aged 55 to 70 with pancreatic cancer.

The V and J genes are TRBV30 and TRBJ2-5; TRBD1 might be the D (5 bases). Germline CDR1 reads GTSNPN; CDR2 reads SVGIG (reference sequence). The CDR3 consists of 12 residues. V lost 4 bases to trimming and J lost 3 bases, with 9 bases between them. The CDR3 coding sequence is TGTGCCTGGACCCAGGGAAAAGAGACCCAGTACTTC. Translating gives CAWTQGKETQYF.

The rearrangement links TRBV7-9 to TRBJ2-1; D call uncertain. Per the germline V gene, CDR1 is SEHNR and CDR2 is FQNEAQ (reference sequence). Trimming left V 4 bases short and J 8 bases short, with 9 bases between. This CDR3 region has 12 residues. The CDR3 spells CASSSEFHEQFF. The CDR3 region has the DNA TGTGCCAGCAGCTCAGAATTCCATGAGCAGTTCTTC.

The chain couples TRBV18 to TRBJ2-7; 11 nucleotides line up with TRBD2. In germline, CDR1 is KGHSH, CDR2 LQKENI. V trimming: 2 bases; J trimming: 2 bases; junction bases outside the gene matches: 8. This CDR3 contains 17 residues. The CDR3 DNA is TGTGCCAGCTCACCAGGGACTAGCGGACGGGGACCCTACGAGCAGTACTTC. Its protein is CASSPGTSGRGPYEQYF.

This rearrangement joins TRBV14 to TRBJ1-2; maybe TRBD1 (6 bases). CDR3 size: 14 residues. In germline, CDR1 is SGHDN, CDR2 FVKESK. V gave up 4 bases and J gave up 7 bases, with 16 bases separating them. In DNA, the CDR3 is TGTGCCAGCAGCCCTACTAACAGGGCGCGTGGCTACACCTTC. Translated, it gives CASSPTNRARGYTF.

The CDR3 loop reads CASTWDRGVSGANVLTF. As DNA, the CDR3 is TGTGCCAGCACCTGGGACAGGGGGGTCTCTGGGGCCAACGTCCTGACTTTC. The chain links TRBV13 to TRBJ2-6; 11 bases agree with TRBD1. From germline, CDR1 is PRHDT and CDR2 FYEKMQ (reference sequence). This CDR3 spans 17 amino acids. V lost 7 bases to trimming and J lost 0 bases; unmatched junction nucleotides: 5.

The gene calls are TRBV29-1 and TRBJ1-2; 7 nucleotides match TRBD1. Unmatched junction bases numbered 6, after V lost 4 bases and J lost 4 bases. CDR3 length equals 13 residues. Germline CDR1 is SQVTM and CDR2 is ANQGSEA. The CDR3 region is CSVAPGGIYGYTF. The CDR3 region has the DNA TGCAGCGTTGCCCCAGGGGGGATCTATGGCTACACCTTC.

This clone was counted once. The chain joins TRBV7-6 to TRBJ2-2, with D hard to call. V shed 4 bases and J shed 8 bases, with 8 bases lying between them. Germline V CDR1 and CDR2: SGHVS, FNYEAQ. This CDR3 spans 12 amino acids. CDR3 nucleotides: TGTGCCAGCAGCTCTACACTGGGGGAGCTGTTTTTT. It yields the protein CASSSTLGELFF.

The chain couples TRBV7-9 to TRBJ2-1; D is possibly TRBD2 (6 bases). CDR3 size: 13 residues. Trimming pared 2 bases from V and 8 bases from J, leaving 10 bases between. Per the germline V gene, CDR1 is SEHNR and CDR2 is FQNEAQ (reference sequence). Here the CDR3 DNA reads TGTGCCAGCAGCTTATTATCGGGAGATGAGCAGTTCTTC. It encodes CASSLLSGDEQFF. Together with reference TRBV7-9 and TRBJ2-1, the CDR3 gives the full variable domain: DTGVSQNPRHKITKRGQNVTFRCDPISEHNRLYWYRQTLGQGPEFLTYFQNEAQLEKSRLLSDRFSAERPKGSFSTLEIQRTEQGDSAMYLCASSLLSGDEQFFGPGTRLTVL.

V and J are TRBV18 and TRBJ2-1; 10 bases match TRBD2. The V and J ends lost 2 bases and 2 bases, in that order; junction bases with no gene match: 0. This CDR3 has 15 residues. The germline V gene has CDR1 KGHSH and CDR2 LQKENI. The CDR3, as DNA: TGTGCCAGCTCACCAGGACTAGCGGCCTACAATGAGCAGTTCTTC. Translation gives CASSPGLAAYNEQFF.

This clone was observed a handful of times. CDR3 in amino acids: CASSIGSPDTQYF. The DNA of the CDR3 is TGTGCCAGTAGTATAGGATCCCCAGATACGCAGTATTTT. This sequence joins TRBV19 and TRBJ2-3; no clear D. CDR3 length: 13 amino acids. The V gene lost 1 base and the J gene lost 4 bases, with 6 bases spanning the gap. Germline V gene data show CDR1 as LNHDA and CDR2 as SQIVND (reference sequence).

The CDR3 reads CASRKRDRAQEKLFF. The CDR3 DNA reads TGTGCCAGTAGAAAAAGGGACAGGGCGCAAGAAAAACTGTTTTTT. The chain recombines TRBV19 with TRBJ1-4, with TRBD1 matching over 9 bases. V lost 6 bases and J lost 8; bases outside the gene matches: 10. Per germline, CDR1 LNHDA and CDR2 SQIVND (reference sequence). The CDR3 length is 15 residues.

The V and J genes are TRBV30 and TRBJ1-1; 10 nucleotides agree with TRBD1. V was pared by 8 bases and J by 5 bases, with 8 bases of the junction left unmatched. Looked up from germline, CDR1 is GTSNPN and CDR2 is SVGIG (reference sequence). The CDR3 covers 13 residues. CDR3 in amino acids: CAGRQGARTEAFF. The CDR3 nucleotides read TGTGCCGGGCGACAGGGGGCGCGGACTGAAGCTTTCTTT.

The J gene is TRBJ2-7, the V gene TRBV28; TRBD2 might be the D (6 bases). CDR1 and CDR2 (germline): MDHEN, SYDVKM. The CDR3 has 14 amino acids. The V and J ends lost 6 bases and 0 bases respectively, with 12 bases between them. The CDR3 nucleotides are TGTGCCAGCAGGGAAGCGGGCAGCTCCTACGAGCAGTACTTC. Encoded protein: CASREAGSSYEQYF.

The rearrangement uses TRBV6-1 and TRBJ1-2, with a possible D match to TRBD1 (5 bases). Trimming left V 6 bases short and J 8 bases short, with 13 bases between. CDR3 length: 12 residues. CDR1 is MNHNS and CDR2 is SASEGT in the germline V gene. CDR3 region: CASSPGQAGYTF. CDR3 coding DNA: TGTGCCAGCAGCCCAGGGCAAGCAGGCTACACCTTC.

The V call is TRBV5-1, the J call TRBJ2-5, with 7 nucleotides matching TRBD2. CDR1 and CDR2 from the germline V gene are SGHRS and YFSETQ. V shed 0 bases, J shed 11 bases, and the junction held 4 bases outside the gene matches. This CDR3 region has 12 residues. CDR3 nucleotides: TGCGCCAGCAGCTTGGCCGGTAGCGGGCAGTACTTC. It yields the protein CASSLAGSGQYF.

This clone was recorded once. The rearrangement joins TRBV7-2 to TRBJ2-7, with 10 bases lining up with TRBD1. The germline V gene encodes CDR1 SGHTA and CDR2 FQGNSA. The V and J ends lost 7 bases and 3 bases, in that order; junction bases with no gene match: 15. The CDR3 is made up of 17 amino acids. CDR3 loop: CASTPQTGGTSYYEQYF. In DNA, the CDR3 is TGTGCCAGCACCCCCCAGACAGGGGGCACTAGTTACTACGAGCAGTACTTC.

This clone was seen a few times. V is TRBV5-6 and J is TRBJ1-2; no reliable D call. Germline CDR1 and CDR2: SGHDT and YYEEEE. Between the trimmed V and J ends, which lost 0 bases and 4 bases, there was a span of 4 bases. The CDR3 is 12 residues long. The CDR3 region has the DNA TGTGCCAGCAGCTTGGGTAGCTATGGCTACACCTTC. This gives the protein CASSLGSYGYTF.